This T cell receptor (beta chain) was obtained from a study of OX40 agonist ivuxolimab in advanced cancers. V dropped 8 bases and J dropped 5; count of bases not matched to a gene: 10. The germline V gene encodes CDR1 MGHDK and CDR2 SYGVNS. CDR3 size: 14 residues. TCRdb's copy holds only in-frame clones and misses some; the assay was immunoSEQ multiplex PCR. The data show almost 70,000 clones, 90% seen once. Sequenced material: CD4+ or CD8+ T cells sorted from blood, taken in a trial of the OX40 agonist ivuxolimab. The receptor was isolated from an adult with an advanced solid tumor such as melanoma, head and neck, liver or kidney cancer. The V call is TRBV25-1, the J call TRBJ2-5, with 8 bases identical to TRBD2. The CDR3 DNA is TGTGCCAGCGGGGGTAGCGGGATGGGGGAGACCCAGTACTTC. It yields the protein CASGGSGMGETQYF.